Presented here are 2 T cell receptor beta chains from one specimen sequenced in a study of T cells and Merkel cell carcinoma outcomes. TCRdb's copy holds only in-frame clones and misses some; the assay was immunoSEQ multiplex PCR. Among about 15,000 clones listed, 80% to 95% were seen once. Sample: tumor tissue from Merkel cell carcinoma. Every receptor here comes from a human donor with Merkel cell carcinoma.

The chain carries TRBV15 and TRBJ1-5; no clear D. Per germline, CDR1 LNHNV and CDR2 YYDKDF (reference sequence). The CDR3 totals 14 residues. V lost 1 base and J lost 6, with 10 bases in between. The CDR3 reads CATSRGGEGQPQHF. The CDR3 region has the DNA TGTGCCACCAGCAGAGGTGGGGAGGGTCAGCCCCAGCATTTT.

The chain joins TRBV11-2 to TRBJ2-7; maybe TRBD1 (6 bases). Germline assignment: CDR1 SGHAT and CDR2 FQNNGV. V gave up 2 bases and J gave up 3 bases, with 17 bases separating them. The CDR3 has 16 residues. The CDR3, as DNA: TGTGCCAGCAGCTTACAAGTCGGCAGGGGAGACTACGAGCAGTACTTC. It yields the protein CASSLQVGRGDYEQYF.